The present TCR beta chain was sequenced within a study of cytomegalovirus exposure and HLA in healthy donors. Regarding the study as a whole: Per a later analysis, about 15,000 TCR beta sequences showed association with HLA alleles at 0.05 false discovery rate. Reportedly, diagnosis of cytomegalovirus status by the classifier showed high specificity and sensitivity.

The count of this clone is one. As yet, its antigen is unknown. This CDR3 has 14 residues. The V gene's germline CDR1 is SGHRS and CDR2 YFSETQ. Trimming shortened V by 6 bases and J by 5 bases, and 17 bases separated the two germline ends. Amplification used 60 Vbeta primers and 13 Jbeta primers. TCRdb's copy holds only in-frame clones and misses some; the assay was immunoSEQ multiplex PCR. The table has roughly 140,000 clones, over 75% seen once. V gene TRBV5-1 combines with J gene TRBJ2-5, with D possibly matching TRBD2 (6 bases). Sequencing was carried out using PBMCs. The TCR originated in a man aged 30 to 39 in good health and CMV-seropositive. The CDR3 region has the DNA TGCGCCAGCAAAGAGGGAGGAGGCGGGGAGACCCAGTACTTC. This gives the protein CASKEGGGGETQYF.